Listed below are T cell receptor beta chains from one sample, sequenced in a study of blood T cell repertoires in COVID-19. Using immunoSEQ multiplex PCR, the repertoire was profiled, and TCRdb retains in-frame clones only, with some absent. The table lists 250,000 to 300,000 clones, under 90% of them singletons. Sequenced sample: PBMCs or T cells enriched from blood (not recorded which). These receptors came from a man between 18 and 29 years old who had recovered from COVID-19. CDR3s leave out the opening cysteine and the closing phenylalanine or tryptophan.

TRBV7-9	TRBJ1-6	ASSSQGLGPSPLH
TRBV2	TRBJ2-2	ASVQKNTGELF
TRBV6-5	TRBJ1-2	ASRVQGEAYGYT
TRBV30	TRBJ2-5	AWSGGRGTQY
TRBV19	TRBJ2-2	ASSPRGPHTGELF
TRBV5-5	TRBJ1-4	ASTWGQGAGEKLF
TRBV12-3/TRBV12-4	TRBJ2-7	ASSWGREYEQY
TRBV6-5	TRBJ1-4	ASINTGGDEKLF
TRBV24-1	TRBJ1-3	ATSDSKGTGVFNSGNTIY
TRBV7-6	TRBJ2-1	ASSLALKGRLDNEQF
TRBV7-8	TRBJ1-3	ASSLARTSGNTIY
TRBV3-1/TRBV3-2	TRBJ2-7	ASSLGTDAGYEQY
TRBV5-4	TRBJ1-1	ASSLEREGTEAF
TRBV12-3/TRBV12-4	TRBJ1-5	ASSSGQGGPQH
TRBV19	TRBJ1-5	ASTGTGIQPQH
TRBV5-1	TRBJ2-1	ASSLGGGVYNEQF
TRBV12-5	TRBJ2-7	ASGLGGPSSYEQY
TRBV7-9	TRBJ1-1	ASSPLTEAF
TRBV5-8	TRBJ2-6	ASRLGSSGANVLT
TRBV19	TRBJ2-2	ASYNSGGGTGELF
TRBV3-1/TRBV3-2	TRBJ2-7	ASSQGLAGAVEQY
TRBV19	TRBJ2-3	ASSEPPWQGGTDTQY
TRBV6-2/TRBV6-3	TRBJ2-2	ASSPHGGQGNTGELF
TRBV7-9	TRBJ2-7	ASSSGTGGSLRYEQY
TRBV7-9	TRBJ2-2	ASSLARDGGRATGELF
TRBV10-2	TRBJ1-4	ASSGDWITLTNNEKLF
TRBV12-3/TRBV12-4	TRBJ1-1	ASSFQGMAEAF
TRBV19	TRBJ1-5	ASTARSFPFIDSNQPQH
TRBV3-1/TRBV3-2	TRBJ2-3	ASSQEGGTDTQY
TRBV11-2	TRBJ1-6	ASSLGPRGFYNSPLH
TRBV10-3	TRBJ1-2	AIEDPGQGAGGYT
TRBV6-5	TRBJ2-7	ASSYNGRVEQY
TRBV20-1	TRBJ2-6	SASVSGANVLT
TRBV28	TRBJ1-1	ASSLGRQGEAF
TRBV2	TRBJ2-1	ASLAVSYNEQF
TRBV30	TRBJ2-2	AFQYTGELF
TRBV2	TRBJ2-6	ASSPQGAAGANVLT
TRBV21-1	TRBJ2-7	ASSKSSGRPGGGQGTYEQY
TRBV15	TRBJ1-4	ATSRDDAGWREKLF
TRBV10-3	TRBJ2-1	AISERLSGMSYNEQF
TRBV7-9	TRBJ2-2	ASSSLNTGELF
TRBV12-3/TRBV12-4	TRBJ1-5	ASSSPSNQPQH
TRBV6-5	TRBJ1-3	ASSRDSSRNTIY
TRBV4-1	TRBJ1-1	ASSHPTGGNTEAF
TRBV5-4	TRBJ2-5	ASSLSAGSRWETQY